This section outlines one T cell receptor (beta chain) sequence together with its context. Trimming cost V 4 bases and J 0 bases; bases outside gene matches: 8. This CDR3 region has 17 residues. The germline V gene has CDR1 SGHDN and CDR2 FVKESK. The sample comes from a study of blood T cell repertoires in COVID-19. At the level of the study: The samples span acute and convalescent COVID-19 from the United States, Italy and Spain.

The repertoire was sequenced with immunoSEQ multiplex PCR; TCRdb's copy has only in-frame clones and lacks some. This table has some 42,000 clones, roughly 87% appearing once. This chain uses TRBV14 with TRBJ1-2; 10 bases match TRBD1. Source material: peripheral blood. The receptor was isolated from a human donor in a cohort sampled during active COVID-19. The CDR3, as DNA: TGTGCCAGCAGCCCCATCGGACAGGGGGTCGCTAACTATGGCTACACCTTC. It translates to CASSPIGQGVANYGYTF.